Listed here are 14 T cell receptor beta chains from one sample, sequenced in a study of T cell responses to AZD1222 COVID-19 vaccine. Data came from immunoSEQ multiplex PCR; TCRdb stores just in-frame clones and leaves some out. The sample lists 100,000 to 150,000 clones; 86% were seen once. The material sequenced was peripheral blood, taken 28 days after the second AZD1222 dose. These receptors all stem from an adult who received the AZD1222 COVID-19 vaccine.

This chain connects TRBV10-3 to TRBJ2-7; 8 bases fit TRBD1. V shed 1 base and J 4 bases; nucleotides not matched to a gene: 6. Germline loops: CDR1 ENHRY, CDR2 SYGVKD. The CDR3 has 15 amino acids. The CDR3 DNA is TGTGCCATCAGTGAGTATACAGGGGGAAAGTACGAGCAGTACTTC. Protein sequence: CAISEYTGGKYEQYF.

V usage is TRBV7-2 and J usage is TRBJ1-2; D gene uncertain. The CDR3 has 15 residues. From germline, CDR1 is SGHTA and CDR2 FQGNSA. Trimming took 1 base from V and 1 from J, leaving 10 bases between them. The CDR3 protein is CASSLGQGNNYGYTF. In DNA, the CDR3 is TGTGCCAGCAGCTTAGGTCAAGGGAATAACTATGGCTACACCTTC. Using reference TRBV7-2 and TRBJ1-2 for the parts outside the CDR3, the full variable domain is GAGVSQSPSNKVTEKGKDVELRCDPISGHTALYWYRQSLGQGLEFLIYFQGNSAPDKSGLPSDRFSAERTGGSVSTLTIQRTQQEDSAVYLCASSLGQGNNYGYTFGSGTRLTVV.

This clone was detected once. Within the sample, other DNA sequences also encode this same CDR3. The V gene is TRBV2, the J gene TRBJ2-5; 15 positions match TRBD2. J lost 2 bases, V lost 5 bases, and 3 bases had no gene match. The germline V gene has CDR1 SNHLY and CDR2 FYNNEI. The CDR3 runs 16 residues. The CDR3 DNA reads TGTGCCAGCAGTACAGGGACTAGCGGGGGGCAAGAGACCCAGTACTTC. Its translation: CASSTGTSGGQETQYF.

The rearrangement joins TRBV28 to TRBJ1-1, with D tentatively TRBD1 (5 bases). Germline CDR1 and CDR2: MDHEN and SYDVKM. V gave up 4 bases and J gave up 4 bases, with 16 bases separating them. The CDR3 contains 15 residues. Written as DNA, the CDR3 is TGTGCCAGCAGTTCCCATCTCAGGGTAACCACTGAAGCTTTCTTT. Translated: CASSSHLRVTTEAFF.

The V gene is TRBV15, the J gene TRBJ1-6; TRBD1 is a possible D gene (5 bases). The CDR3 length is 17 residues. The germline V gene has CDR1 LNHNV and CDR2 YYDKDF (reference sequence). V was clipped by 3 bases and J by 7 bases, with 19 bases between them. The CDR3 region has the DNA TGTGCCACCAGCAGCCCTGGGAGTACAGGAGTGAATTCACCCCTCCACTTT. Its protein is CATSSPGSTGVNSPLHF.

This rearrangement joins TRBV6-5 to TRBJ1-6, with D maybe TRBD1 (5 bases). Per germline, CDR1 MNHEY and CDR2 SVGAGI. CDR3 length equals 15 residues. Trimming stripped 6 bases from V and 2 bases from J, with 11 bases between. The CDR3 bases are TGTGCCAGCAGCCTAGGGGCTGCCTATAATTCACCCCTCCACTTT. Translating gives CASSLGAAYNSPLHF.

This chain connects TRBV6-2 or TRBV6-3 to TRBJ1-1; 7 bases are a match to TRBD1. The CDR3 is 13 residues long. With 2 bases clipped from V and 6 bases from J, the junction kept 3 bases outside the gene matches. From germline, CDR1 is MNHEY and CDR2 SVGEGT. The CDR3 is CASSYPQGSEAFF. CDR3 bases: TGTGCCAGCAGTTACCCACAGGGGTCTGAAGCTTTCTTT.

This chain uses TRBV12-3 or TRBV12-4 with TRBJ2-7; the D gene is possibly TRBD1 (6 bases). The CDR3 runs to 12 residues. The V and J ends lost 6 bases and 5 bases respectively, with 11 bases between them. The CDR3 reads CASSTGNNEQYF. CDR3 sequence (DNA): TGTGCCAGCAGCACAGGGAACAACGAGCAGTACTTC.

The chain joins TRBV10-1 to TRBJ1-5, with D tentatively TRBD1 (5 bases). Trimming left V 3 bases short and J 0 bases short, with 6 bases between. Germline V gene sequence: CDR1 WNHNN, CDR2 SYGVQD (reference sequence). The CDR3 spans 14 residues. This chain's CDR3 is CASSETGSNQPQHF. CDR3 DNA: TGCGCCAGCAGTGAAACAGGTAGCAATCAGCCCCAGCATTTT.

V and J are TRBV30 and TRBJ1-6; unclear D gene. Trimming took 6 bases from V and 4 from J, leaving 13 bases between them. Germline V gives CDR1 GTSNPN, CDR2 SVGIG (reference sequence). There are 14 residues in the CDR3. CDR3 nucleotide sequence: TGTGCCTGCCTGAACGGGGTTTATAATTCACCCCTCCACTTT. Translation gives CACLNGVYNSPLHF.

The chain is built from TRBV28 and TRBJ2-2; D uncertain. Trimming took 7 bases from V and 7 from J, leaving 10 bases between them. The CDR3 consists of 12 residues. CDR1 MDHEN and CDR2 SYDVKM come from the germline V gene. CDR3 sequence reads: CASTFPGGELFF. The CDR3, as DNA: TGTGCCAGCACTTTCCCCGGCGGGGAGCTGTTTTTT.

The chain couples TRBV4-1 to TRBJ1-2; D is possibly TRBD1 (5 bases). The V gene's germline CDR1 is MGHRA and CDR2 YSYEKL. Trimming took off 1 base at V and 2 bases at J, with 14 bases between the two ends. CDR3 size: 16 residues. The CDR3 here is CASSQGTGTVNYGYTF. For the CDR3, the DNA is TGCGCCAGCAGCCAAGGTACTGGGACGGTCAACTATGGCTACACCTTC.

This chain joins TRBV6-2 or TRBV6-3 and TRBJ1-6; D gene uncertain. The CDR3 is 15 residues long. The V end lost 3 bases, the J end lost 5 bases, and 11 bases lay between the germline ends. Germline loops: CDR1 MNHEY, CDR2 SVGEGT. CDR3 residues: CASSYSTADNSPLHF. CDR3 coding DNA: TGTGCCAGCAGTTATTCGACGGCAGATAATTCACCCCTCCACTTT.

J is TRBJ2-7 and V is TRBV5-1; 9 positions agree with TRBD1. With V trimmed by 2 bases and J by 3 bases, 3 bases remained unmatched. There are 14 residues in the CDR3. Germline V gene sequence: CDR1 SGHRS, CDR2 YFSETQ. CDR3 protein: CASSFRDRDYEQYF. The CDR3, as DNA: TGCGCCAGCAGCTTCCGGGACAGGGACTACGAGCAGTACTTC.